This TCR beta chain was found in a study of cytomegalovirus exposure and HLA in healthy donors. Researchers ran the PCR with 60 Vbeta and 13 Jbeta primers. The method was immunoSEQ multiplex PCR; TCRdb's version includes in-frame clones alone and lacks a portion of them. This sample has under 200,000 clones, with roughly 70% found just once. CDR1 and CDR2 from the germline V gene are KGHSH and LQKENI. This CDR3 contains 14 residues. After removal of 6 bases from V and 2 bases from J, the junction contained 6 bases not matched to a gene. The origin of this receptor is a woman in her 40s in good health and CMV-seropositive. The chain has TRBV18 and TRBJ1-1; 7 bases are shared with TRBD1. Sequenced input: PBMCs. The CDR3 region is CASSTTGFNTEAFF. CDR3 sequence (DNA): TGTGCCAGCTCCACGACAGGGTTCAACACTGAAGCTTTCTTT.